This TCR beta chain is from a study of cytomegalovirus exposure and HLA in healthy donors. 13 Jbeta primers and 60 Vbeta primers were used for the PCR. Libraries were prepared by immunoSEQ multiplex PCR; TCRdb keeps only in-frame clonotypes and omits some of them. The profile shows around 180,000 clones, around 79% of them singletons. The CDR3 totals 16 residues. With V trimmed by 6 bases and J by 3 bases, 12 bases remained unmatched. Germline V lookup: CDR1 MDHEN, CDR2 SYDVKM. Study-level results: More than 15,000 TCR beta sequences were associated with HLA alleles at 0.05 false discovery rate in a later analysis. Within a later analysis, the majority of CMV-associated TCR beta chains appeared HLA-restricted.

On this clone: Its antigen is not known.

What was sequenced was PBMCs. The rearrangement uses TRBV28 and TRBJ2-7, with 9 bases lining up with TRBD2. The sequence was obtained from a woman aged 50 to 60 in good health and CMV-seronegative. CDR3 sequence (DNA): TGTGCCAGCAGACCGACTAGCGGACCCTTTTACTACGAGCAGTACTTC. Its protein product is CASRPTSGPFYYEQYF.